These 13 T cell receptor beta chains were all obtained from the same sample, sequenced in a study of T-cell reconstitution after alpha-beta-depleted transplantation in children. Unique molecular identifiers were incorporated when the TCRbeta library was constructed. Each CDR3 protein is one row after TCRdb ran MiXCR on the PCR reads. The sample has approximately 980,000 distinct CDR3 sequences; 25% to 35% are singletons. The source was PBMCs, mostly from graft donor cells, collected 360 days after TCRalphabeta/CD19-depleted stem cell transplant. Every receptor here comes from a boy under three years old who had a stem cell transplant for SCID, so the T cells may come from the graft donor.

The chain recombines TRBV13 with TRBJ2-7; D gene ambiguous. CDR3 length: 13 amino acids. V gave up 5 bases and J gave up 3 bases, with 11 bases separating them. CDR1 and CDR2 from the germline V gene are PRHDT and FYEKMQ (reference sequence). The CDR3, as DNA: TGTGCCAGCAGCCCCCTATCCAACTACGAGCAGTACTTC. Amino acid sequence: CASSPLSNYEQYF. Full variable domain (rest looked up from reference TRBV13 and TRBJ2-7): AAGVIQSPRHLIKEKRETATLKCYPIPRHDTVYWYQQGPGQDPQFLISFYEKMQSDKGSIPDRFSAQQFSDYHSELNMSSLELGDSALYFCASSPLSNYEQYFGPGTRLTVT.

This chain joins TRBV3-1 and TRBJ1-3, with D perhaps matching TRBD1 (5 bases). Germline loops: CDR1 LGHDT, CDR2 YNNKEL (reference sequence). CDR3 size: 17 residues. Trimming took off 4 bases at V and 2 bases at J, with 18 bases between the two ends. The CDR3 here is CASSRDSRQGAGNTIYF. The DNA for the CDR3 is TGTGCCAGCAGCCGTGACTCGCGGCAGGGTGCTGGAAACACCATATATTTT.

This clonotype came up a few times. The rearrangement links TRBV9 to TRBJ1-1; D is possibly TRBD1 (5 bases). The CDR3 length is 14 residues. With 0 bases removed from V and 3 bases from J, the gap between germline ends came to 9 bases. CDR1 is SGDLS, CDR2 YYNGEE, per germline. CDR3 protein: CASSVVGGDTEAFF. CDR3 bases: TGTGCCAGCAGCGTAGTGGGGGGAGACACTGAAGCTTTCTTT.

This clonotype was seen once. The chain recombines TRBV5-5 with TRBJ2-5; TRBD2 might be the D (6 bases). The germline V gene has CDR1 SGHKS and CDR2 YYEKEE (reference sequence). Trimming shortened V by 1 base and J by 2 bases, and 12 bases separated the two germline ends. This CDR3 spans 15 amino acids. CDR3 nucleotide sequence: TGTGCCAGCAGCTTGTGGCTAGCGCTTCAAGAGACCCAGTACTTC. It translates to CASSLWLALQETQYF. Full variable domain (remainder filled in from reference TRBV5-5 and TRBJ2-5): DAGVTQSPTHLIKTRGQQVTLRCSPISGHKSVSWYQQVLGQGPQFIFQYYEKEERGRGNFPDRFSARQFPNYSSELNVNALLLGDSALYLCASSLWLALQETQYFGPGTRLLVL.

The J gene is TRBJ2-5, the V gene TRBV5-1; TRBD2 aligns across 7 bases. J gave up 2 bases and V 4 bases, and 11 bases lay outside the gene matches. Germline values: CDR1 SGHRS, CDR2 YFSETQ. CDR3 length: 16 amino acids. The CDR3 spells CASSGGDPDPQETQYF. CDR3 bases: TGCGCCAGCAGCGGGGGGGACCCGGATCCTCAAGAGACCCAGTACTTC.

This clonotype appeared a few times. In nucleotides, the CDR3 is TGCAGTGCTATTAGCGGGGGGCCGGGGGATACGCAGTATTTT. Translation: CSAISGGPGDTQYF. The chain has TRBV20-1 and TRBJ2-3; 10 positions match TRBD2. The length of the CDR3 is 14 residues. Germline V gene data show CDR1 as DFQATT and CDR2 as SNEGSKA (reference sequence). Germline trimming cut 4 bases from V and 6 bases from J; bases unmatched to any gene: 7.

This clonotype was counted at least ten times. V usage is TRBV4-3 and J usage is TRBJ2-2; D gene unclear. Trimming took 3 bases from V and 3 from J, leaving 14 bases between them. The CDR3 length is 16 residues. The germline CDR1 and CDR2 sequences are LGHNA and YSLEER. Written as DNA, the CDR3 is TGCGCCAGCAGCCATCTTCAAGGGATTTACACCGGGGAGCTGTTTTTT. Translation gives CASSHLQGIYTGELFF.

The chain couples TRBV6-2 or TRBV6-3 to TRBJ1-5; 8 bases line up with TRBD1. The V and J ends lost 5 bases and 4 bases, in that order; junction bases with no gene match: 4. CDR3 length: 14 residues. Germline V gives CDR1 MNHEY, CDR2 SVGEGT. The CDR3 region has the DNA TGTGCCAGCAGTCGACAGGGGTTTAATCAGCCCCAGCATTTT. This codes for CASSRQGFNQPQHF.

The chain couples TRBV5-1 to TRBJ1-2; the D is unclear. With 2 bases removed from V and 7 bases from J, the gap between germline ends came to 21 bases. CDR3 size: 16 residues. The V gene's germline CDR1 is SGHRS and CDR2 YFSETQ. CDR3 amino acids: CASSLIPISQAGGYTF. CDR3 nucleotides: TGCGCCAGCAGCTTAATCCCAATAAGCCAGGCGGGTGGCTACACCTTC.

The rearrangement links TRBV5-1 to TRBJ2-1; 9 nucleotides match TRBD2. Germline V CDR1 and CDR2: SGHRS, YFSETQ. The CDR3 sequence is 15 residues long. Trimming at V came to 0 bases and at J to 6 bases, leaving 4 bases not matched to a gene. In DNA form, the CDR3 reads TGCGCCAGCAGCTTGGCAGGACTAGCGCCCAATGAGCAGTTCTTC. Translated: CASSLAGLAPNEQFF.

V and J are TRBV28 and TRBJ1-5, with D perhaps matching TRBD1 (5 bases). Germline CDR1 and CDR2: MDHEN and SYDVKM. V lost 5 bases and J lost 6, with 17 bases in between. The length of the CDR3 is 15 residues. The CDR3 region is CASSPDSNLGQPQHF. The CDR3 region has the DNA TGTGCCAGCAGTCCCGACAGTAATTTAGGTCAGCCCCAGCATTTT.

The count of this clonotype is one. The chain couples TRBV5-1 to TRBJ2-3, with 15 bases identical to TRBD2. CDR1 SGHRS and CDR2 YFSETQ come from the germline V gene. V trimming: 7 bases; J trimming: 6 bases; junction bases outside the gene matches: 15. The CDR3 length is 18 residues. The chain's CDR3 is CASRPTGTSGGSGDTQYF. The DNA for the CDR3 is TGCGCCAGCCGTCCAACCGGGACTAGCGGGGGGTCTGGCGATACGCAGTATTTT.

This clonotype showed up just a few times. This chain joins TRBV6-1 and TRBJ2-1, with 8 nucleotides matching TRBD2. Germline-derived CDR1 and CDR2 are MNHNS and SASEGT. The ends lost 5 bases at V and 10 bases at J; junction bases unmatched: 7. CDR3 length equals 13 residues. CDR3 amino acids: CASSRGGGGEQFF. The CDR3 DNA reads TGTGCCAGCAGTAGAGGTGGCGGGGGGGAGCAGTTCTTC.